One and the same sample provided the 22 T cell receptor beta chains below, sequenced in a study of siplizumab effects on memory and regulatory T cells. The assay was immunoSEQ multiplex PCR, and TCRdb's table has in-frame clones only and misses some. This sample has about 110,000 clones, with about nine tenths found just once. The sample taken for sequencing was CD4+ T cells sorted from blood. The receptors were gathered from a human donor in good health.

V and J are TRBV27 and TRBJ1-2; D not resolved. Trimming removed 5 bases from V and 0 bases from J, with 4 bases in between. This CDR3 region has 12 residues. Germline CDR1 reads MNHEY; CDR2 reads SMNVEV (reference sequence). CDR3 nucleotides: TGTGCCAGCAGTGAAGCTAACTATGGCTACACCTTC. This gives the protein CASSEANYGYTF.

The chain carries TRBV5-4 and TRBJ2-7; 9 nucleotides agree with TRBD1. Germline lookup yields CDR1 SGHNT and CDR2 YYREEE (reference sequence). CDR3 length: 16 residues. After removal of 4 bases from V and 2 bases from J, the junction contained 10 bases not matched to a gene. Written as DNA, the CDR3 is TGTGCCAGCAGCCAAATTTCGGGACAGGGCGCCTACGAGCAGTACTTC. This gives the protein CASSQISGQGAYEQYF.

J is TRBJ2-1 and V is TRBV9; D is unresolved. This CDR3 contains 12 residues. The V gene lost 6 bases and the J gene lost 7 bases, with 11 bases spanning the gap. Germline V gene lookup returns CDR1 SGDLS and CDR2 YYNGEE. The chain's CDR3 is CASNAPLNEQFF. DNA of the CDR3: TGTGCCAGCAACGCGCCCCTAAATGAGCAGTTCTTC.

This sequence joins TRBV18 and TRBJ1-1; D might be TRBD1 (6 bases). V was clipped by 2 bases and J by 4 bases, with 17 bases between them. The CDR3 is made up of 16 amino acids. The germline V gene encodes CDR1 KGHSH and CDR2 LQKENI. CDR3 in amino acids: CASSPGTSGTGTEAFF. The DNA for the CDR3 is TGTGCCAGCTCACCAGGGACATCGGGCACGGGCACTGAAGCTTTCTTT.

The count of this clone is one. This chain's CDR3 is CASSQGPSGANTGELFF. CDR3 sequence (DNA): TGTGCCAGCAGCCAAGGTCCTAGCGGGGCGAACACCGGGGAGCTGTTTTTT. This rearrangement joins TRBV11-1 to TRBJ2-2; 9 bases line up with TRBD2. The CDR3 runs 17 residues. Germline CDR1 reads SGHAT; CDR2 reads FQDESV (reference sequence). V shed 5 bases and J 0 bases; nucleotides not matched to a gene: 7.

The rearrangement links TRBV21-1 to TRBJ2-3; TRBD2 is the table's D call, not checked against the DNA. TRBV21-1 is a documented pseudogene. The CDR3 extends over 15 amino acids. The CDR3 DNA is TGTGCCAGCATCTACACCACGGGGGGCCCAGATACGCAGTATTTT. It translates to CASIYTTGGPDTQYF.

This chain uses TRBV7-9 with TRBJ1-5; D call uncertain. CDR3 length: 15 amino acids. Looked up from germline, CDR1 is SEHNR and CDR2 is FQNEAQ (reference sequence). V was pared by 5 bases and J by 1 base, with 12 bases between. In DNA form, the CDR3 reads TGTGCCAGCAGCCCATACGACGGGAGCAATCAGCCCCAGCATTTT. Its protein is CASSPYDGSNQPQHF.

The chain has TRBV4-1 and TRBJ2-1; D is unclear. The CDR3 is 12 residues long. V lost 1 base to trimming and J lost 9 bases, with 7 bases between them. The germline CDR1 and CDR2 sequences are MGHRA and YSYEKL. CDR3 amino acids: CASSQVIGEQFF. CDR3 nucleotide sequence: TGCGCCAGCAGCCAAGTTATTGGTGAGCAGTTCTTC.

The chain employs TRBV2 and TRBJ2-7; 9 nucleotides match TRBD1. CDR1 is SNHLY and CDR2 is FYNNEI in the germline V gene. The CDR3 runs 15 residues. Losses at the gene ends were 5 bases for V and 2 bases for J; bases not matched to a gene: 7. The CDR3 sequence: CASSLGGQGAYEQYF. The CDR3 DNA reads TGTGCCAGCAGTCTTGGGGGACAGGGCGCCTACGAGCAGTACTTC.

This clone was recorded once. This chain joins TRBV10-3 and TRBJ1-5; 7 nucleotides agree with TRBD1. The trim removed 3 bases at V and 0 bases at J, leaving 2 bases unmatched. CDR1 is ENHRY and CDR2 is SYGVKD in the germline V gene. This CDR3 region has 15 residues. The CDR3 nucleotides are TGTGCCATCAGTGAACAGGGGAATAGCAATCAGCCCCAGCATTTT. It yields the protein CAISEQGNSNQPQHF.

The V and J genes are TRBV27 and TRBJ1-6, with 7 bases that match TRBD1. CDR3 length: 17 residues. CDR1 and CDR2 from the germline V gene are MNHEY and SMNVEV (reference sequence). V lost 2 bases and J lost 5; bases outside the gene matches: 9. The CDR3 reads CASSLGRGQANNSPLHF. Here the CDR3 DNA reads TGTGCCAGCAGTTTAGGTCGTGGACAGGCCAATAATTCACCCCTCCACTTT.

This clone occurred a few times. This rearrangement joins TRBV5-1 to TRBJ1-1; D gene ambiguous. Deletions cut 0 bases from V and 1 base from J, with 4 bases between. This CDR3 contains 13 residues. Germline CDR1 SGHRS, CDR2 YFSETQ. CDR3: CASSLEGNTEAFF. CDR3 bases: TGCGCCAGCAGCTTGGAGGGGAACACTGAAGCTTTCTTT.

This sequence joins TRBV9 and TRBJ2-1; D is unresolved. Germline V gives CDR1 SGDLS, CDR2 YYNGEE. This CDR3 spans 13 amino acids. V shed 4 bases and J shed 4 bases, with 9 bases lying between them. CDR3 region: CASSIDPYNEQFF. The CDR3 coding sequence is TGTGCCAGCAGCATAGACCCTTACAATGAGCAGTTCTTC. Using reference TRBV9 and TRBJ2-1 for the parts outside the CDR3, the full variable domain is DSGVTQTPKHLITATGQRVTLRCSPRSGDLSVYWYQQSLDQGLQFLIQYYNGEERAKGNILERFSAQQFPDLHSELNLSSLELGDSALYFCASSIDPYNEQFFGPGTRLTVL.

The chain combines TRBV6-5 with TRBJ1-2, with D perhaps matching TRBD1 (6 bases). Germline V gene sequence: CDR1 MNHEY, CDR2 SVGAGI. V was pared by 2 bases and J by 8 bases, with 15 bases between. The CDR3 sequence is 14 residues long. The CDR3 region is CASSYTQGGIGYTF. The CDR3 nucleotides read TGTGCCAGCAGTTACACTCAAGGGGGGATCGGCTACACCTTC.

This clone appeared a single time. The chain carries TRBV27 and TRBJ1-1; D gene ambiguous. The V gene's germline CDR1 is MNHEY and CDR2 SMNVEV (reference sequence). Trimming removed 8 bases at V and 4 bases at J, with 14 bases between. The CDR3 extends over 13 amino acids. In nucleotides, the CDR3 is TGTGCCAGCGGACGGTTAGTTGGCACTGAAGCTTTCTTT. This gives the protein CASGRLVGTEAFF.

The V call is TRBV12-5, the J call TRBJ1-5; D remains unclear. Germline V lookup: CDR1 LGHNT, CDR2 FRNRAP. CDR3 size: 14 residues. V gave up 5 bases and J gave up 4 bases, with 12 bases separating them. The CDR3 sequence: CASGPPAGNQPQHF. CDR3 nucleotides: TGTGCTAGTGGTCCTCCAGCGGGGAATCAGCCCCAGCATTTT.

The CDR3 bases are TGTGCCAGCAGCTATGCGCCGAACGGGGAAAAACTGTTTTTT. This codes for CASSYAPNGEKLFF. This chain uses TRBV5-6 with TRBJ1-4; D remains ambiguous. Trimming shortened V by 3 bases and J by 8 bases, and 14 bases separated the two germline ends. The length of the CDR3 is 14 residues. CDR1 is SGHDT, CDR2 YYEEEE, per germline.

The J gene is TRBJ1-2, the V gene TRBV7-9; D not resolved. This CDR3 is built from 13 residues. CDR1 and CDR2 from the germline V gene are SEHNR and FQNEAQ (reference sequence). Trimming removed 6 bases from V and 6 bases from J, with 14 bases in between. The CDR3 loop reads CASSDRSADGYTF. CDR3 in DNA: TGTGCCAGCAGTGATAGGAGCGCCGATGGCTACACCTTC. Full variable domain (rest looked up from reference TRBV7-9 and TRBJ1-2): DTGVSQNPRHKITKRGQNVTFRCDPISEHNRLYWYRQTLGQGPEFLTYFQNEAQLEKSRLLSDRFSAERPKGSFSTLEIQRTEQGDSAMYLCASSDRSADGYTFGSGTRLTVV.

This clone showed up just once. The V and J genes are TRBV19 and TRBJ1-1, with D unclear. Germline CDR1 LNHDA, CDR2 SQIVND (reference sequence). CDR3 length equals 14 residues. Trimming removed 3 bases at V and 1 base at J, with 9 bases between. For the CDR3, the DNA is TGTGCCAGTAGTATGCGGGGTCAGAACACTGAAGCTTTCTTT. This codes for CASSMRGQNTEAFF.

This clone was recorded only once. CDR3 bases: TGTGCCAGCAGCCAAGAACTAATTTCCTCCCTAAACTATGGCTACACCTTC. Protein sequence: CASSQELISSLNYGYTF. The chain carries TRBV4-2 and TRBJ1-2; no clear D gene. The V end lost 0 bases, the J end lost 2 bases, and 16 bases lay between the germline ends. Germline lookup yields CDR1 LGHNA and CDR2 YNFKEQ. The CDR3 is made up of 17 amino acids.

The V call is TRBV2, the J call TRBJ1-5; D is unclear. Germline V gives CDR1 SNHLY, CDR2 FYNNEI. V lost 4 bases, J lost 0 bases, and 4 bases lay in between. The CDR3 has 13 residues. Here the CDR3 reads CASSADSNQPQHF. The DNA of the CDR3 is TGTGCCAGCAGTGCGGATAGCAATCAGCCCCAGCATTTT.

V usage is TRBV5-1 and J usage is TRBJ1-2; tentatively, D is TRBD1 (5 bases). From germline, CDR1 is SGHRS and CDR2 YFSETQ. This CDR3 is 15 amino acids long. The germline V and J ends were trimmed by 4 bases and 2 bases, with 15 bases remaining between them. CDR3 protein: CASSPQGGTNYGYTF. The CDR3 nucleotides are TGCGCCAGCAGCCCTCAGGGAGGGACGAACTATGGCTACACCTTC. Combining the CDR3 with reference TRBV5-1 and TRBJ1-2 gives the whole variable domain KAGVTQTPRYLIKTRGQQVTLSCSPISGHRSVSWYQQTPGQGLQFLFEYFSETQRNKGNFPGRFSGRQFSNSRSEMNVSTLELGDSALYLCASSPQGGTNYGYTFGSGTRLTVV.